Following are 15 T cell receptor beta chains from one sample sequenced in a study of cytomegalovirus exposure and HLA in healthy donors. PCR amplification relied on 60 Vbeta primers (plus 13 Jbeta primers). Only in-frame clones appear in the TCRdb table, and some are missing; sequencing was by immunoSEQ multiplex PCR. The sample yields roughly 71,000 clones, of which the top ten take up roughly 4.7%. Sequences were obtained from PBMCs. The receptors shown here come from a woman aged 40 to 49 in good health and CMV-seropositive.

This chain connects TRBV28 to TRBJ1-2, with 12 bases fitting TRBD1. From germline, CDR1 is MDHEN and CDR2 SYDVKM. The CDR3 extends over 16 amino acids. V trimming: 8 bases; J trimming: 6 bases; junction bases outside the gene matches: 13. CDR3 loop: CASLENRDRGRDGYTF. CDR3 in DNA: TGTGCCAGCCTTGAGAACAGGGACAGGGGGCGGGATGGCTACACCTTC.

The J gene is TRBJ2-5, the V gene TRBV9, with D maybe TRBD1 (5 bases). Trimming cost V 4 bases and J 2 bases, with 15 bases left between them. The germline CDR1 and CDR2 sequences are SGDLS and YYNGEE. The CDR3 spans 15 residues. CDR3 coding DNA: TGTGCCAGCAGCCCCCATAGGACAACTCAAGAGACCCAGTACTTC. Translating gives CASSPHRTTQETQYF.

The rearrangement uses TRBV9 and TRBJ1-2; 8 bases are a match to TRBD1. Germline V gives CDR1 SGDLS, CDR2 YYNGEE. The CDR3 runs 15 residues. The V and J ends lost 0 bases and 7 bases, in that order; junction bases with no gene match: 8. The CDR3 spells CASSVDLQGAVGYTF. CDR3 sequence (DNA): TGTGCCAGCAGCGTAGATTTGCAGGGGGCGGTTGGCTACACCTTC.

The chain carries TRBV28 and TRBJ2-1, with 7 bases fitting TRBD2. Germline lookup yields CDR1 MDHEN and CDR2 SYDVKM. Germline trimming cut 5 bases from V and 11 bases from J; bases unmatched to any gene: 6. The CDR3 extends over 12 amino acids. CDR3 nucleotides: TGTGCCAGCAGTACTCTAGCGGACAAGCAGTTCTTC. It codes for CASSTLADKQFF.

Comment on this clone: One junction end disagrees with the germline gene, perhaps due to a read error. V usage is TRBV6-6 and J usage is TRBJ1-5; D is perhaps TRBD1 (6 bases). This CDR3 contains 15 residues. Germline CDR1 reads MNHNY; CDR2 reads SVGAGI (reference sequence). The CDR3 nucleotides are TGTGCCAGCAAACTCCGGGACATCGATCCAGGGGCTGAACTTTTC. This encodes CASKLRDIDPGAELF.

The genes are TRBV4-2 and TRBJ2-3, with D perhaps TRBD1 (6 bases). Trimming cost V 0 bases and J 2 bases, with 9 bases left between them. The CDR3 covers 15 residues. Germline-derived CDR1 and CDR2 are LGHNA and YNFKEQ. The CDR3: CASSQEQGDTDTQYF. As DNA, the CDR3 is TGTGCCAGCAGCCAAGAACAGGGCGACACAGATACGCAGTATTTT.

The chain joins TRBV6-6 to TRBJ1-1; no clear D. The V gene's germline CDR1 is MNHNY and CDR2 SVGAGI (reference sequence). V gave up 6 bases and J gave up 0 bases, with 8 bases separating them. This CDR3 contains 13 residues. The CDR3 region has the DNA TGTGCCAGCAGGACTACACTGAACACTGAAGCTTTCTTT. This encodes CASRTTLNTEAFF.

V usage is TRBV7-2 and J usage is TRBJ1-2, with 10 bases lining up with TRBD1. Germline V gene sequence: CDR1 SGHTA, CDR2 FQGNSA. The CDR3 totals 15 residues. J gave up 7 bases and V 0 bases, and 5 bases lay outside the gene matches. The CDR3 here is CASSLAPDRGLGYTF. CDR3 nucleotides: TGTGCCAGCAGCTTAGCGCCAGACAGGGGGCTTGGCTACACCTTC.

The rearrangement links TRBV7-9 to TRBJ1-4; D is unclear. The CDR3 totals 14 residues. Trimming cost V 3 bases and J 3 bases, with 8 bases left between them. The germline gives CDR1 SEHNR, CDR2 FQNEAQ (reference sequence). The CDR3 region has the DNA TGTGCCAGCAGCTTGCGGTCACCTAATGAAAAACTGTTTTTT. Translating it yields CASSLRSPNEKLFF.

This rearrangement joins TRBV2 to TRBJ2-5; 10 bases align to TRBD2. The CDR3 contains 14 residues. V shed 8 bases and J 5 bases; nucleotides not matched to a gene: 8. Germline V lookup: CDR1 SNHLY, CDR2 FYNNEI. Written as DNA, the CDR3 is TGTGCCAGCTCCCCGGGACTAGCGACGGAGACCCAGTACTTC. Protein sequence: CASSPGLATETQYF.

The chain couples TRBV4-1 to TRBJ2-7; 12 bases map to TRBD2. CDR3 length: 15 amino acids. With V trimmed by 4 bases and J by 8 bases, 9 bases remained unmatched. Germline lookup yields CDR1 MGHRA and CDR2 YSYEKL. CDR3 amino acids: CASSRLAGGLTQQYF. DNA of the CDR3: TGCGCCAGCAGCCGCCTAGCGGGAGGGCTAACTCAGCAGTACTTC.

The V call is TRBV5-1, the J call TRBJ2-1; 13 nucleotides agree with TRBD2. V shed 4 bases, J shed 3 bases, and the junction held 4 bases outside the gene matches. CDR1 is SGHRS and CDR2 is YFSETQ in the germline V gene. The CDR3 is made up of 16 amino acids. The CDR3 protein is CASSTGTSGDYNEQFF. CDR3 nucleotide sequence: TGCGCCAGCAGCACCGGGACTAGCGGGGACTACAATGAGCAGTTCTTC.

This chain uses TRBV5-4 with TRBJ2-3; D gene ambiguous. V shed 0 bases and J shed 3 bases, with 8 bases lying between them. The germline V gene encodes CDR1 SGHNT and CDR2 YYREEE (reference sequence). This CDR3 is built from 14 residues. The DNA for the CDR3 is TGTGCCAGCAGCTTGGAGTCCGGGACAGATACGCAGTATTTT. It specifies CASSLESGTDTQYF.

The chain is built from TRBV6-1 and TRBJ2-6; D might be TRBD1 (6 bases). The CDR3 has 14 residues. Germline lookup yields CDR1 MNHNS and CDR2 SASEGT. Trimming removed 6 bases from V and 4 bases from J, with 10 bases in between. The CDR3 sequence: CASSAGVGANVLTF. DNA of the CDR3: TGTGCCAGCAGCGCAGGGGTCGGGGCCAACGTCCTGACTTTC.

The chain has TRBV14 and TRBJ1-2, with D possibly TRBD1 on 5 matching bases. Germline V CDR1 and CDR2: SGHDN, FVKESK. V was shortened by 4 bases and J by 4 bases, with 13 bases between the two germline ends. CDR3 size: 14 residues. CDR3 nucleotide sequence: TGTGCCAGCAGCCGTGCAGGGCACGGCTATGGCTACACCTTC. It yields the protein CASSRAGHGYGYTF.